These 28 T cell receptor beta chains were sequenced from one sample in a study of T cells in tuberculosis. Sequencing was performed with immunoSEQ multiplex PCR; in TCRdb, only in-frame clones are kept and a portion is missing. This table has about 34,000 clones, 80% to 95% appearing once. The time point here: new active TB diagnosis, blood taken before or within 7 days of starting treatment. The source was PBMCs, collected at tuberculosis diagnosis. Receptors were obtained from an adult with tuberculosis.

V usage is TRBV11-1 and J usage is TRBJ2-2; D uncertain. Trimming cost V 5 bases and J 3 bases, with 10 bases left between them. The CDR3 loop spans 14 amino acids. Germline assignment: CDR1 SGHAT and CDR2 FQDESV (reference sequence). The CDR3 loop reads CASSPPRYTGELFF. The CDR3 nucleotides read TGTGCCAGCAGCCCCCCCAGATACACCGGGGAGCTGTTTTTT.

The chain links TRBV18 to TRBJ2-3, with 7 bases matching TRBD2. J was trimmed by 1 base and V by 6 bases; bases with no gene match: 4. The CDR3 runs 14 residues. CDR1 is KGHSH, CDR2 LQKENI, per germline. This chain's CDR3 is CASSGRDGTDTQYF. CDR3 DNA sequence: TGTGCCAGCTCGGGGAGGGATGGCACAGATACGCAGTATTTT.

The chain carries TRBV30 and TRBJ2-2; D possibly corresponds to TRBD2 (7 bases). CDR3 size: 15 residues. Trimming stripped 0 bases from V and 6 bases from J, with 14 bases between. Germline V gene sequence: CDR1 GTSNPN, CDR2 SVGIG (reference sequence). CDR3 amino acids: CAWSVGGRRAGELFF. The CDR3, as DNA: TGTGCCTGGAGTGTCGGGGGGCGTAGGGCCGGGGAGCTGTTTTTT.

V gene TRBV6-5 combines with J gene TRBJ2-1; maybe TRBD2 (7 bases). This CDR3 is built from 15 residues. V lost 7 bases and J lost 4, with 17 bases in between. Germline CDR1 and CDR2: MNHEY and SVGAGI. CDR3 sequence: CASTSIGGLYNEQFF. CDR3 in DNA: TGTGCCAGCACCTCAATCGGGGGGCTTTACAATGAGCAGTTCTTC.

The V call is TRBV5-1, the J call TRBJ2-2, with 15 bases that match TRBD2. The V segment lost 3 bases and the J segment 7 bases; nucleotides outside the gene matches: 7. The CDR3 is 17 residues long. Germline values: CDR1 SGHRS, CDR2 YFSETQ. This CDR3 is CASSSWTSGRGGGELFF. Here the CDR3 DNA reads TGCGCCAGCAGCTCCTGGACTAGCGGGAGGGGCGGCGGGGAGCTGTTTTTT. The whole variable domain, filled in from reference TRBV5-1 and TRBJ2-2, reads KAGVTQTPRYLIKTRGQQVTLSCSPISGHRSVSWYQQTPGQGLQFLFEYFSETQRNKGNFPGRFSGRQFSNSRSEMNVSTLELGDSALYLCASSSWTSGRGGGELFFGEGSRLTVL.

This chain links TRBV11-1 with TRBJ2-2, with 7 nucleotides matching TRBD1. Germline V lookup: CDR1 SGHAT, CDR2 FQDESV (reference sequence). The CDR3 extends over 14 amino acids. V lost 7 bases to trimming and J lost 4 bases; unmatched junction nucleotides: 6. In DNA, the CDR3 is TGTGCCAGCAAAACAGGGGAACTCACCGGGGAGCTGTTTTTT. It yields the protein CASKTGELTGELFF.

The chain's CDR3 is CASSRLAGGQETQYF. Written as DNA, the CDR3 is TGTGCCAGCAGCCGACTAGCGGGAGGACAAGAGACCCAGTACTTC. V gene TRBV5-6 combines with J gene TRBJ2-5; 13 bases line up with TRBD2. CDR3 length: 15 residues. Germline V CDR1 and CDR2: SGHDT, YYEEEE. The V segment lost 4 bases and the J segment 2 bases; nucleotides outside the gene matches: 2.

DNA for the CDR3: TGTGCCAGCAGCCCCCGACCAAGACAGGCGAGCAATCAGCCCCAGCATTTT. It yields the protein CASSPRPRQASNQPQHF. V and J are TRBV27 and TRBJ1-5, with a tentative D call TRBD1 (6 bases). The CDR3 sequence is 17 residues long. Trimming removed 6 bases at V and 1 base at J, with 19 bases between. CDR1 is MNHEY, CDR2 SMNVEV, per germline (reference sequence).

The J gene is TRBJ2-2, the V gene TRBV6-6; the match to TRBD1 covers 8 bases. The CDR3 covers 16 residues. Germline V gene sequence: CDR1 MNHNY, CDR2 SVGAGI (reference sequence). Unmatched junction bases numbered 4, after V lost 4 bases and J lost 0 bases. CDR3 in amino acids: CASSSADRANTGELFF. DNA for the CDR3: TGTGCCAGCAGTTCGGCGGACAGGGCGAACACCGGGGAGCTGTTTTTT.

CDR3 in DNA: TGTTTCAGCGGGGGTACCTACAATGAGCAGTTCTTC. Residues: CFSGGTYNEQFF. This chain links TRBV2 with TRBJ2-1; 8 bases align to TRBD2. Germline CDR1 reads SNHLY; CDR2 reads FYNNEI. The CDR3 is made up of 12 amino acids.

The chain couples TRBV5-1 to TRBJ2-5, with TRBD2 identical over 11 bases. After removal of 0 bases from V and 2 bases from J, the junction contained 0 bases not matched to a gene. The germline V gene has CDR1 SGHRS and CDR2 YFSETQ. The CDR3 loop spans 15 amino acids. The CDR3 bases are TGCGCCAGCAGCTTGGCTAGCGGGGGGCAAGAGACCCAGTACTTC. Amino acid sequence: CASSLASGGQETQYF.

The chain couples TRBV5-6 to TRBJ1-1; TRBD1 matches at 8 bases. This CDR3 is 14 amino acids long. J lost 5 bases, V lost 2 bases, and 5 bases had no gene match. CDR1 and CDR2 from the germline V gene are SGHDT and YYEEEE. The CDR3 loop is CASSFGQGRTEAFF. Written as DNA, the CDR3 is TGTGCCAGCAGCTTCGGACAGGGCAGAACTGAAGCTTTCTTT.

The rearrangement links TRBV27 to TRBJ2-3; perhaps TRBD2 as D (6 bases). CDR1 is MNHEY, CDR2 SMNVEV, per germline (reference sequence). The CDR3 is made up of 14 amino acids. V lost 5 bases, J lost 3 bases, and 12 bases lay in between. CDR3 protein: CASSLIAGTDTQYF. The CDR3, as DNA: TGTGCCAGCAGTCTAATCGCGGGGACAGATACGCAGTATTTT.

CDR3 bases: TGTGCCAGCAGCTTTACTTTCACAGATACGCAGTATTTT. Protein: CASSFTFTDTQYF. This chain uses TRBV11-3 with TRBJ2-3; D not resolved. The CDR3 has 13 amino acids. The V gene's germline CDR1 is SGHNT and CDR2 YENEEA. V was cut by 3 bases and J by 2 bases, with 6 bases left in between.

This chain joins TRBV28 and TRBJ1-5, with 9 bases aligning to TRBD1. Germline V gene sequence: CDR1 MDHEN, CDR2 SYDVKM. With V trimmed by 6 bases and J by 5 bases, 11 bases remained unmatched. CDR3 length equals 16 residues. The DNA for the CDR3 is TGTGCCAGCAGCTCAAAGGGGACAGGGCCCCATCAGCCCCAGCATTTT. It specifies CASSSKGTGPHQPQHF. Full variable domain (remainder filled in from reference TRBV28 and TRBJ1-5): DVKVTQSSRYLVKRTGEKVFLECVQDMDHENMFWYRQDPGLGLRLIYFSYDVKMKEKGDIPEGYSVSREKKERFSLILESASTNQTSMYLCASSSKGTGPHQPQHFGDGTRLSIL.

The genes are TRBV6-5 and TRBJ2-7, with TRBD1 matching 7 bases. Germline V gives CDR1 MNHEY, CDR2 SVGAGI. The CDR3 is made up of 13 amino acids. V gave up 8 bases and J gave up 1 base; unmatched junction bases: 5. CDR3 amino acids: CASRDSGSYEQYF. In DNA form, the CDR3 reads TGTGCCAGCCGGGACAGCGGTTCCTACGAGCAGTACTTC.

This clone was detected once. This chain links TRBV29-1 with TRBJ1-2; possibly TRBD1 for D (5 bases). Trimming cost V 6 bases and J 8 bases, with 22 bases left between them. The CDR3 is made up of 14 amino acids. The germline V gene has CDR1 SQVTM and CDR2 ANQGSEA. The CDR3 loop is CSVRSDNTRSGYTF. The CDR3, as DNA: TGCAGCGTCCGGTCGGACAATACCCGATCCGGCTACACCTTC.

The rearrangement uses TRBV6-1 and TRBJ2-4; TRBD2 aligns across 8 bases. The V segment lost 8 bases and the J segment 8 bases; nucleotides outside the gene matches: 14. This CDR3 has 15 residues. The germline V gene has CDR1 MNHNS and CDR2 SASEGT. The CDR3 reads CASDTGGASGDIQYF. For the CDR3, the DNA is TGTGCCAGCGACACCGGGGGGGCCTCTGGGGACATTCAGTACTTC.

The chain employs TRBV19 and TRBJ1-2; TRBD1 aligns across 7 bases. Per the germline V gene, CDR1 is LNHDA and CDR2 is SQIVND (reference sequence). This CDR3 contains 16 residues. Trimming removed 4 bases from V and 6 bases from J; junction bases left unmatched: 14. CDR3 coding DNA: TGTGCCAGTAGTACCCCGGACAGGCGATTCTCGGATGGCTACACCTTC. Translating it yields CASSTPDRRFSDGYTF.

V is TRBV7-9 and J is TRBJ2-5; TRBD1 matches at 7 bases. The CDR3 is 14 amino acids. CDR1 and CDR2 from the germline V gene are SEHNR and FQNEAQ (reference sequence). After removal of 5 bases from V and 1 base from J, the junction contained 4 bases not matched to a gene. CDR3 amino acids: CASSPRTGQETQYF. The CDR3 nucleotides read TGTGCCAGCAGCCCCCGGACAGGCCAAGAGACCCAGTACTTC.

The J gene is TRBJ1-2, the V gene TRBV7-9; 7 positions match TRBD1. V trimming: 5 bases; J trimming: 5 bases; junction bases outside the gene matches: 5. This CDR3 has 13 amino acids. Germline V gene lookup returns CDR1 SEHNR and CDR2 FQNEAQ (reference sequence). CDR3 bases: TGTGCCAGCAGCACGGACAGGAAGTATGGCTACACCTTC. This codes for CASSTDRKYGYTF.

The gene calls are TRBV27 and TRBJ2-5; 7 positions match TRBD1. The CDR3 totals 14 residues. The V and J ends lost 1 base and 4 bases, in that order; junction bases with no gene match: 3. CDR1 and CDR2 from the germline V gene are MNHEY and SMNVEV (reference sequence). CDR3 bases: TGTGCCAGCAGTTTATATCAGGGGGTAGAGACCCAGTACTTC. Translated, it gives CASSLYQGVETQYF.

The rearrangement uses TRBV29-1 and TRBJ1-1; D gene ambiguous. V was pared by 5 bases and J by 0 bases, with 10 bases between. This CDR3 is built from 13 residues. Germline V gene data show CDR1 as SQVTM and CDR2 as ANQGSEA. CDR3 nucleotide sequence: TGCAGCGTTTGCGGCAGAATGAACACTGAAGCTTTCTTT. Protein product: CSVCGRMNTEAFF.

This clone appeared a single time. The rearrangement links TRBV11-2 to TRBJ2-7; TRBD1 aligns across 8 bases. The germline CDR1 and CDR2 sequences are SGHAT and FQNNGV. This CDR3 has 14 amino acids. V shed 6 bases and J 5 bases; nucleotides not matched to a gene: 9. The CDR3 loop is CASRPPAGGHEQYF. The CDR3 nucleotides are TGTGCCAGCAGGCCCCCGGCAGGGGGCCACGAGCAGTACTTC.

The gene calls are TRBV28 and TRBJ2-7; 12 bases are a match to TRBD2. Per germline, CDR1 MDHEN and CDR2 SYDVKM. This CDR3 spans 17 amino acids. Unmatched junction bases numbered 11, after V lost 5 bases and J lost 3 bases. CDR3 bases: TGTGCCAGCAGTCCTTATTCCCTAGCGGGAGGGGACTACGAGCAGTACTTC. This sequence encodes CASSPYSLAGGDYEQYF.

J is TRBJ1-3 and V is TRBV4-1, with D perhaps matching TRBD1 (6 bases). This CDR3 region has 16 residues. The V gene's germline CDR1 is MGHRA and CDR2 YSYEKL. Deletions cut 4 bases from V and 1 base from J, with 14 bases between. The CDR3 DNA reads TGCGCCAGCAGCCTCCGGACAGACGGGTCTGGAAACACCATATATTTT. This gives the protein CASSLRTDGSGNTIYF.

The rearrangement uses TRBV29-1 and TRBJ2-3; TRBD2 aligns across 8 bases. The CDR3 totals 14 residues. In germline, CDR1 is SQVTM, CDR2 ANQGSEA. V dropped 8 bases and J dropped 2; count of bases not matched to a gene: 9. As DNA, the CDR3 is TGCAGCACCTTTAGCGGGGTAACCACAGATACGCAGTATTTT. This translates into CSTFSGVTTDTQYF.

The chain combines TRBV9 with TRBJ1-1, with D possibly TRBD1 on 6 matching bases. Germline-derived CDR1 and CDR2 are SGDLS and YYNGEE. Trimming left V 2 bases short and J 0 bases short, with 8 bases between. This CDR3 region has 14 residues. CDR3 DNA: TGTGCCAGCAGCGTGACAGGCGTGAACACTGAAGCTTTCTTT. Translation gives CASSVTGVNTEAFF.